A selection of T cell receptor beta chains follows, all from one sample in a study of T cells in Graves' hyperthyroidism and ophthalmopathy. TCRdb re-analysed the multiplex PCR reads in MiXCR, keeping a single row per CDR3 protein. The sample shows about 560,000 distinct CDR3 sequences, 40% to 55% of them seen only once. The sequenced sample was peripheral blood or thyroid tissue (not recorded which). The source is a woman aged 18-35 years with Graves' hyperthyroidism. The CDR3 runs from the conserved cysteine through the conserved F or W. A D gene is named only where the DNA matches it firmly. Size is omitted from some rows. Given values are once, few, many or a class for expanded clones.

>TRBJ2-7|NA|few|TRBV11-2
CANSLESRYYEQYF
TGTGCCAACAGCTTAGAGTCTCGCTACTACGAGCAGTACTTC
>TRBJ1-3|NA|NA|TRBV13
CASSLGPTPSGNTIYF
TGTGCCAGCAGCTTGGGACCGACCCCGTCTGGAAACACCATATATTTT
>TRBJ1-2|TRBD1|NA|TRBV25-1
CASRQGARGYTF
TGTGCCAGCAGACAGGGGGCGCGGGGCTACACCTTC
>TRBJ1-2|NA|NA|TRBV2
CASSVGRTNYGYTF
TGTGCCAGCAGTGTTGGCAGGACCAACTATGGCTACACCTTC
>TRBJ1-3|TRBD1|NA|TRBV2
CASITDRGPGNTIYF
TGTGCCAGCATAACGGACAGGGGGCCCGGAAACACTATATATTTT
>TRBJ2-7|TRBD2|NA|TRBV7-9
CASSWGQREGDEQYF
TGTGCCAGCAGTTGGGGCCAGCGGGAAGGAGACGAGCAGTACTTC
>TRBJ1-5|NA|NA|TRBV15
CATSSGSNQPQHF
TGTGCCACCAGCAGTGGGAGCAATCAGCCCCAGCATTTT
>TRBJ1-5|NA|NA|TRBV15
CATSSRDRYNQPQHF
TGTGCCACCAGCTCTCGGGACCGGTACAATCAGCCCCAGCATTTT
>TRBJ1-5|NA|few|TRBV19
CASNRVRDNSNQPQHF
TGTGCCAGTAACCGGGTGAGGGACAATAGCAATCAGCCCCAGCATTTT
>TRBJ1-2|TRBD1|few|TRBV29-1
CSVEARGGKGYGYTF
TGCAGCGTTGAAGCCAGGGGGGGGAAAGGCTATGGCTACACCTTC
>TRBJ2-7|TRBD2|NA|TRBV29-1
CSVTSPGRVNEQYF
TGCAGCGTTACCTCCCCCGGGAGGGTGAACGAGCAGTACTTC
>TRBJ1-1|TRBD1|many|TRBV29-1
CSGRTGGTEAFF
TGCAGCGGGAGGACAGGGGGCACTGAAGCTTTCTTT
>TRBJ2-7|TRBD2|NA|TRBV7-9
CASSLRTSGRAYEQYF
TGTGCCAGCAGCTTAAGGACTAGCGGGAGAGCCTACGAGCAGTACTTC
>TRBJ2-7|NA|NA|TRBV7-3
CASSLRPGHSYEQYF
TGTGCCAGCAGCTTAAGGCCGGGACATTCCTACGAGCAGTACTTC
>TRBJ1-2|NA|NA|TRBV5-1
CANSFTVNYGYTF
TGCGCCAACAGCTTCACAGTTAACTATGGCTACACCTTC
>TRBJ1-5|NA|once|TRBV15
CATSSEGGNQPQHF
TGTGCCACCAGCAGTGAAGGGGGGAATCAGCCCCAGCATTTT
>TRBJ2-2|NA|NA|TRBV6-5
CASREPEVGTGELFF
TGTGCCAGCAGAGAGCCGGAGGTTGGCACCGGGGAGCTGTTTTTT
>TRBJ1-2|NA|many|TRBV25-1
CASSTEAGDYGYTF
TGTGCCAGCAGTACTGAGGCAGGGGACTATGGCTACACCTTC
>TRBJ2-7|NA|NA|TRBV7-2
CASSAGTLNEQYF
TGTGCCAGCAGCGCCGGGACATTGAATGAGCAGTACTTC
>TRBJ2-7|NA|NA|TRBV7-6
CASSLGIDYDF
TGTGCCAGCAGCTTAGGTATAGATTACGACTTC
>TRBJ1-2|NA|NA|TRBV24-1
CASSLQGFFLYGYTF
TGTGCCAGCAGTTTACAGGGATTTTTCCTCTATGGCTACACCTTC
>TRBJ1-1|NA|many|TRBV7-9
CASSWGDEAFF
TGTGCCAGCAGCTGGGGGGATGAAGCTTTCTTT
>TRBJ1-1|NA|NA|TRBV29-1
CSDTAVNTEAFF
TGCAGCGATACCGCAGTGAACACTGAAGCTTTCTTT
>TRBJ1-4|TRBD1|many|TRBV25-1
CASSYSETGTNEKLFF
TGTGCCAGCAGCTATAGTGAGACAGGGACTAATGAAAAACTGTTTTTT
>TRBJ2-2|NA|many|TRBV6-4
CASSDRNTGELFF
TGTGCCAGCAGTGACAGGAACACCGGGGAGCTGTTTTTT
>TRBJ2-2|TRBD2|once|TRBV11-3
CASSRSGATGELFF
TGTGCCAGCAGCCGGAGCGGGGCTACCGGGGAGCTGTTTTTT
>TRBJ1-6|TRBD1|NA|TRBV7-6
CASSQGDRVRNSPLHF
TGTGCCAGCAGCCAAGGGGACAGGGTCAGGAATTCACCCCTCCACTTT
>TRBJ1-2|NA|NA|TRBV9
CASSLVGVNYGYTF
TGTGCCAGCAGCTTGGTGGGGGTTAACTATGGCTACACCTTC
>TRBJ2-5|TRBD2|NA|TRBV7-2
CASSIAGVGDF
TGTGCCAGCAGCATAGCGGGAGTCGGGGACTTC
>TRBJ1-4|NA|few|TRBV7-9
CASSRTLTTNEKLFF
TGTGCCAGCAGCCGGACCTTGACAACTAATGAAAAACTGTTTTTT
>TRBJ1-1|NA|few|TRBV25-1
CASSSMNTEAFF
TGTGCCAGCAGTTCTATGAACACTGAAGCTTTCTTT
>TRBJ1-4|NA|few|TRBV15
CATSRAGATNEKLFF
TGTGCCACCAGCAGAGCTGGGGCAACTAATGAAAAACTGTTTTTT
>TRBJ2-7|NA|NA|TRBV20-1
CSARDLVAVGYEQYF
TGCAGTGCTAGAGATCTAGTAGCGGTGGGCTACGAGCAGTACTTC
>TRBJ1-2|NA|few|TRBV25-1
CASSLIVGGNYGYTF
TGTGCCAGCAGCCTCATCGTGGGCGGTAACTATGGCTACACCTTC
>TRBJ1-3|NA|NA|TRBV15
CATSRGGGIGNTIYF
TGTGCCACCAGCAGAGGCGGAGGGATTGGAAACACCATATATTTT
>TRBJ1-2|NA|many|TRBV29-1
CSVEKGRGYGYTF
TGCAGCGTTGAAAAGGGTCGGGGCTATGGCTACACCTTC
>TRBJ1-4|NA|many|TRBV10-3
CAISGDRTTNEKLFF
TGTGCCATCAGTGGCGACAGGACAACTAATGAAAAACTGTTTTTT
>TRBJ2-7|TRBD1|few|TRBV29-1
CSARTGHYEQYF
TGCAGCGCCAGGACAGGACACTACGAGCAGTACTTC
>TRBJ2-7|TRBD2|NA|TRBV7-6
CASSGPTGTSGRNYHYEQYF
TGTGCCAGCAGCGGGCCTACGGGGACTAGCGGGAGAAATTATCATTACGAGCAGTACTTC
>TRBJ1-5|NA|few|TRBV5-8
CASSLTVTNQPQHF
TGTGCCAGCAGCTTGACGGTTACGAATCAGCCCCAGCATTTT
>TRBJ2-5|TRBD2|NA|TRBV7-2
CASSLGLAGVLQETQYF
TGTGCCAGCAGCCTAGGATTAGCGGGAGTACTGCAAGAGACCCAGTACTTC
>TRBJ2-6|NA|NA|TRBV10-3
CATGTKGTGGSGANVLTF
TGTGCCACCGGGACAAAGGGGACCGGGGGCTCTGGGGCCAACGTCCTGACTTTC
>TRBJ2-7|TRBD2|NA|TRBV6-2/TRBV6-3
CATVAGYEQCF
TGTGCCACCGTAGCGGGCTACGAGCAGTGCTTC
>TRBJ1-2|NA|NA|TRBV10-3
CAISAPARYGYTF
TGTGCCATCAGTGCACCCGCCCGGTATGGCTACACCTTC
>TRBJ2-7|NA|NA|TRBV29-1
CSVEDEGRGSYEQYF
TGCAGCGTTGAAGATGAGGGCAGGGGTTCCTACGAGCAGTACTTC
>TRBJ1-1|NA|NA|TRBV25-1
CASSQVLPGADTEAFF
TGCGCCAGCAGCCAAGTCCTTCCGGGGGCGGACACTGAAGCTTTCTTT
>TRBJ2-5|TRBD1|NA|TRBV29-1
CSEGQGLHETQYF
TGCAGCGAGGGACAGGGGCTTCATGAGACCCAGTACTTC
>TRBJ1-6|NA|once|TRBV25-1
CAQQGRDNSPLHF
TGTGCCCAGCAGGGGCGGGATAATTCACCCCTCCACTTT
>TRBJ2-2|NA|few|TRBV24-1
CATSDPSWRNTGELFF
TGTGCCACCAGTGACCCCTCCTGGAGAAACACCGGGGAGCTGTTTTTT
>TRBJ2-4|NA|NA|TRBV2
CASSSGLAKNIQYF
TGTGCCAGCAGTTCAGGGTTAGCCAAAAACATTCAGTACTTC
>TRBJ2-7|NA|few|TRBV7-9
CASSTSLIYEQYF
TGTGCCAGCAGTACGAGCTTGATCTACGAGCAGTACTTC